The 19 T cell receptor beta chains presented below share a single source sample, sequenced in a study of cytomegalovirus exposure and HLA in healthy donors. PCR was performed using 60 Vbeta and 13 Jbeta primers. Method: immunoSEQ multiplex PCR; TCRdb's copy keeps in-frame clones and lacks some. This table holds 100,000 to 150,000 clones, about 15% found once. Source material: PBMCs. Receptor source: a female donor in good health and CMV-seropositive.

As DNA, the CDR3 is TGCGCCAGCAGCTTGGCCCCCGAGGGGGGCAATCAGCCCCAGCATTTT. Translation: CASSLAPEGGNQPQHF. The rearrangement joins TRBV5-1 to TRBJ1-5; TRBD1 might be the D (6 bases). V was clipped by 0 bases and J by 2 bases, with 12 bases between them. This CDR3 region has 16 residues. Germline V CDR1 and CDR2: SGHRS, YFSETQ.

This clone occurred a few times. V and J are TRBV4-1 and TRBJ1-1, with a tentative D call TRBD1 (6 bases). Trimming pared 4 bases from V and 2 bases from J, leaving 14 bases between. The CDR3 length is 15 residues. Germline lookup yields CDR1 MGHRA and CDR2 YSYEKL. CDR3 DNA sequence: TGCGCCAGCAGCCCCCCGTCAGGGGCCAACACTGAAGCTTTCTTT. This gives the protein CASSPPSGANTEAFF.

This clone showed up just a few times. The chain links TRBV28 to TRBJ2-1; 10 nucleotides align to TRBD2. The germline V gene encodes CDR1 MDHEN and CDR2 SYDVKM. V was pared by 6 bases and J by 3 bases, with 8 bases of the junction left unmatched. The CDR3 runs 16 residues. In DNA, the CDR3 is TGTGCCAGCAGCTCAAAACTAGCGGGGAACTACAATGAGCAGTTCTTC. Amino acid sequence: CASSSKLAGNYNEQFF.

The chain joins TRBV29-1 to TRBJ2-5, with 11 bases matching TRBD2. Germline loops: CDR1 SQVTM, CDR2 ANQGSEA. The junction had 12 bases not matched to a gene; V was cut back by 1 base and J by 5 bases. This CDR3 contains 17 residues. This CDR3 is CSVEVWGLAERRETQYF. In DNA form, the CDR3 reads TGCAGCGTTGAAGTCTGGGGACTAGCGGAGCGGAGGGAGACCCAGTACTTC.

This clone was found a few times. The J gene is TRBJ2-1, the V gene TRBV11-2; D is unclear. This CDR3 is 15 amino acids long. With 5 bases removed from V and 3 bases from J, the gap between germline ends came to 14 bases. Germline-derived CDR1 and CDR2 are SGHAT and FQNNGV. The CDR3 loop is CASSPNLPVYNEQFF. The CDR3 region has the DNA TGTGCCAGCAGCCCCAACCTTCCAGTCTACAATGAGCAGTTCTTC. Full variable domain (outside the CDR3, taken from reference TRBV11-2 and TRBJ2-1): EAGVAQSPRYKIIEKRQSVAFWCNPISGHATLYWYQQILGQGPKLLIQFQNNGVVDDSQLPKDRFSAERLKGVDSTLKIQPAKLEDSAVYLCASSPNLPVYNEQFFGPGTRLTVL.

The chain employs TRBV10-3 and TRBJ2-1; 14 bases are shared with TRBD2. This CDR3 is built from 17 residues. Trimming cost V 7 bases and J 10 bases; bases outside gene matches: 15. The germline V gene has CDR1 ENHRY and CDR2 SYGVKD. The CDR3 reads CAINPTLTSGGAEEQFF. The CDR3 DNA follows: TGTGCCATCAATCCTACTTTGACTAGCGGGGGGGCCGAAGAGCAGTTCTTC.

The chain links TRBV5-1 to TRBJ1-1; 8 nucleotides line up with TRBD1. Germline V gene lookup returns CDR1 SGHRS and CDR2 YFSETQ. Trimming cost V 0 bases and J 1 base; bases outside gene matches: 2. The CDR3 has 15 amino acids. CDR3 coding DNA: TGCGCCAGCAGCTTGGGGACAGGGCGGAACACTGAAGCTTTCTTT. Protein: CASSLGTGRNTEAFF.

The V call is TRBV28, the J call TRBJ2-7; D gene ambiguous. CDR1 is MDHEN and CDR2 is SYDVKM in the germline V gene. The CDR3 has 12 amino acids. Trimming pared 6 bases from V and 2 bases from J, leaving 8 bases between. The CDR3 region has the DNA TGTGCCAGCAGCCCTAACGCCTACGAGCAGTACTTC. Translation gives CASSPNAYEQYF.

This clone was detected a few times. This sequence joins TRBV4-3 and TRBJ1-2; 10 bases map to TRBD1. The CDR3 covers 15 residues. The V and J ends lost 5 bases and 2 bases, in that order; junction bases with no gene match: 5. Per germline, CDR1 LGHNA and CDR2 YSLEER. The DNA for the CDR3 is TGCGCCAGCAGCACCCGGGACAGGGGAAACTATGGCTACACCTTC. Its translation: CASSTRDRGNYGYTF.

This sequence joins TRBV5-1 and TRBJ2-5; perhaps TRBD1 as D (8 bases). The CDR3 consists of 13 residues. Germline CDR1 SGHRS, CDR2 YFSETQ. V was clipped by 7 bases and J by 4 bases, with 14 bases between them. The CDR3 sequence is CASQTGGGETQYF. For the CDR3, the DNA is TGCGCCAGCCAAACAGGGGGGGGAGAGACCCAGTACTTC.

CDR3 nucleotides: TGCGCCAGCAGCCCTAGAACGAAGTCGGATGGCTACACCTTC. This translates into CASSPRTKSDGYTF. This sequence joins TRBV4-1 and TRBJ1-2; D remains unclear. Per the germline V gene, CDR1 is MGHRA and CDR2 is YSYEKL. Trimming shortened V by 4 bases and J by 6 bases, and 15 bases separated the two germline ends. The CDR3 has 14 residues.

The V call is TRBV7-2, the J call TRBJ1-5; D might be TRBD1 (6 bases). CDR1 is SGHTA, CDR2 FQGNSA, per germline. The CDR3 consists of 13 residues. The ends were cut back, 5 bases at V and 2 bases at J, with 7 bases in the middle. Here the CDR3 reads CASSRQGNQPQHF. CDR3 DNA: TGTGCCAGCAGCCGACAGGGCAATCAGCCCCAGCATTTT.

CDR3 in amino acids: CASSRLRGQETQYF. For the CDR3, the DNA is TGTGCCAGCAGCCGACTGCGTGGACAAGAGACCCAGTACTTC. The chain is built from TRBV6-5 and TRBJ2-5; no firm D call. Germline CDR1 reads MNHEY; CDR2 reads SVGAGI. The CDR3 is made up of 14 amino acids. V dropped 6 bases and J dropped 2 bases, with 13 bases sitting between them.

This rearrangement joins TRBV7-2 to TRBJ2-1; perhaps TRBD2 as D (5 bases). Per the germline V gene, CDR1 is SGHTA and CDR2 is FQGNSA. V was shortened by 1 base and J by 5 bases, with 9 bases between the two germline ends. This CDR3 has 14 amino acids. The chain's CDR3 is CASSLGLFNNEQFF. CDR3 DNA: TGTGCCAGCAGCTTAGGACTATTCAACAATGAGCAGTTCTTC.

This chain joins TRBV18 and TRBJ2-2; 11 positions agree with TRBD2. The CDR3 has 17 amino acids. Unmatched junction bases numbered 4, after V lost 3 bases and J lost 1 base. The germline V gene encodes CDR1 KGHSH and CDR2 LQKENI. The CDR3 region has the DNA TGTGCCAGCTCACCTCGTAGCGGGAGGGAGAACACCGGGGAGCTGTTTTTT. This gives the protein CASSPRSGRENTGELFF.

The V gene is TRBV19, the J gene TRBJ2-7, with 7 bases matching TRBD2. The germline gives CDR1 LNHDA, CDR2 SQIVND (reference sequence). V trimming: 3 bases; J trimming: 6 bases; junction bases outside the gene matches: 11. The CDR3 is 15 amino acids. The CDR3 here is CASSIIGGGNSEQYF. CDR3 nucleotides: TGTGCCAGTAGTATTATTGGCGGGGGAAACTCCGAGCAGTACTTC.

This rearrangement joins TRBV5-6 to TRBJ2-7, with TRBD2 identical over 8 bases. With V trimmed by 4 bases and J by 5 bases, 8 bases remained unmatched. The CDR3 has 14 amino acids. Germline V gene data show CDR1 as SGHDT and CDR2 as YYEEEE. The CDR3 region has the DNA TGTGCCAGCAGCCTCGGGGGGGATTTCGACGAGCAGTACTTC. It yields the protein CASSLGGDFDEQYF.

The chain recombines TRBV7-2 with TRBJ1-5; no reliable D call. The CDR3 sequence is 12 residues long. V shed 1 base and J shed 11 bases, with 9 bases lying between them. Germline values: CDR1 SGHTA, CDR2 FQGNSA. The CDR3 nucleotides are TGTGCCAGCAGCTTAGTGGCCGCGGCCCAGCATTTT. Residues: CASSLVAAAQHF.

This clone was detected a few times. The chain's CDR3 is CASSMDRGFIDRGAFF. The CDR3 DNA follows: TGTGCCAGCAGCATGGACAGGGGATTTATAGATCGGGGAGCTTTCTTT. The chain uses TRBV7-2 and TRBJ1-1; 9 bases are a match to TRBD1. J gave up 10 bases and V 5 bases, and 17 bases lay outside the gene matches. This CDR3 is 16 amino acids long. Germline V gene data show CDR1 as SGHTA and CDR2 as FQGNSA.